The 21 T cell receptor beta chains below were found in one sample sequenced in a study of cytomegalovirus exposure and HLA in healthy donors. The PCR used 60 Vbeta and 13 Jbeta primers. Clones were sequenced by immunoSEQ multiplex PCR, and TCRdb holds only the in-frame ones, with some missing. The repertoire has around 110,000 clones, over 60% of them found once; the top ten carry approximately 4%. The source material was PBMCs. These TCRs come from a man aged 25 to 40 in good health and CMV-seropositive.

This clone was observed a single time. This chain links TRBV28 with TRBJ1-1; D remains unclear. Trimming took off 1 base at V and 1 base at J, with 10 bases between the two ends. The germline V gene has CDR1 MDHEN and CDR2 SYDVKM. The length of the CDR3 is 15 residues. CDR3 nucleotides: TGTGCCAGCAGTTTATACCGGGGTCGGAACACTGAAGCTTTCTTT. It yields the protein CASSLYRGRNTEAFF.

The chain is built from TRBV4-1 and TRBJ1-2; the match to TRBD1 covers 10 bases. Germline V CDR1 and CDR2: MGHRA, YSYEKL. V lost 0 bases and J lost 1; bases outside the gene matches: 2. The CDR3 consists of 16 residues. Here the CDR3 reads CASSQDWDRGNYGYTF. The CDR3 nucleotides are TGCGCCAGCAGCCAAGACTGGGACAGGGGTAACTATGGCTACACCTTC.

This clone was observed a single time. The chain uses TRBV11-1 and TRBJ2-1; 9 bases line up with TRBD2. This CDR3 is 17 amino acids long. Germline CDR1 is SGHAT and CDR2 is FQDESV (reference sequence). The J segment lost 0 bases and the V segment lost 1 base, leaving 4 bases of the junction unmatched. The CDR3 coding sequence is TGTGCCAGCAGCTTAGGGACTAGCGTGGGCTCCTACAATGAGCAGTTCTTC. It is translated as CASSLGTSVGSYNEQFF.

The rearrangement uses TRBV19 and TRBJ1-2, with TRBD1 as a possible D gene (5 bases). This CDR3 region has 13 residues. Trimming took 5 bases from V and 6 from J, leaving 13 bases between them. Germline V CDR1 and CDR2: LNHDA, SQIVND (reference sequence). The CDR3 bases are TGTGCCAGTAGTGTCCAGGGTGGAGATGGCTACACCTTC. Translation: CASSVQGGDGYTF. Supplemented by reference TRBV19 and TRBJ1-2, the full variable domain reads DGGITQSPKYLFRKEGQNVTLSCEQNLNHDAMYWYRQDPGQGLRLIYYSQIVNDFQKGDIAEGYSVSREKKESFPLTVTSAQKNPTAFYLCASSVQGGDGYTFGSGTRLTVV.

This clone was detected only a few times. The chain combines TRBV7-9 with TRBJ2-7, with 8 nucleotides matching TRBD1. V was clipped by 5 bases and J by 0 bases; unmatched bases: 9. The CDR3 runs 16 residues. The germline CDR1 and CDR2 sequences are SEHNR and FQNEAQ (reference sequence). The CDR3 loop reads CASSRSGGQDSYEQYF. The CDR3 DNA sequence: TGTGCCAGCAGCCGCTCTGGGGGACAGGACTCCTACGAGCAGTACTTC.

This sequence joins TRBV25-1 and TRBJ2-7; 10 bases line up with TRBD1. Trimming at V came to 3 bases and at J to 6 bases, leaving 8 bases not matched to a gene. CDR3 length: 15 residues. Per germline, CDR1 MGHDK and CDR2 SYGVNS. The CDR3 DNA reads as TGTGCCAGCAGTGACCGGGACAGGGGAGTCTCCGAGCAGTACTTC. As protein: CASSDRDRGVSEQYF.

V is TRBV28 and J is TRBJ2-6; tentatively, D is TRBD1 (6 bases). The germline gives CDR1 MDHEN, CDR2 SYDVKM. Trimming removed 5 bases from V and 0 bases from J, with 11 bases in between. The CDR3 covers 16 residues. The CDR3 sequence is CASSLFRGSGANVLTF. The DNA of the CDR3 is TGTGCCAGCAGTCTATTCAGGGGCTCTGGGGCCAACGTCCTGACTTTC.

This sequence joins TRBV30 and TRBJ1-2, with TRBD1 identical over 11 bases. The CDR3 is 14 residues long. With 4 bases clipped from V and 7 bases from J, the junction kept 8 bases outside the gene matches. CDR1 is GTSNPN, CDR2 SVGIG, per germline (reference sequence). The CDR3 DNA is TGTGCCTGGACCAGGACAGGGGGCATACGTGGCTACACCTTC. This encodes CAWTRTGGIRGYTF. Filled out from reference TRBV30 and TRBJ1-2, the complete variable domain reads SQTIHQWPATLVQPVGSPLSLECTVEGTSNPNLYWYRQAAGRGLQLLFYSVGIGQISSEVPQNLSASRPQDRQFILSSKKLLLSDSGFYLCAWTRTGGIRGYTFGSGTRLTVV.

This chain uses TRBV7-9 with TRBJ2-1, with D possibly matching TRBD2 (5 bases). The germline CDR1 and CDR2 sequences are SEHNR and FQNEAQ (reference sequence). V was shortened by 5 bases and J by 2 bases, with 13 bases between the two germline ends. This CDR3 is 15 amino acids long. The CDR3 here is CASSPGRLPYNEQFF. The CDR3 nucleotides read TGTGCCAGCAGCCCGGGGAGACTACCCTACAATGAGCAGTTCTTC. Filled out from reference TRBV7-9 and TRBJ2-1, the complete variable domain reads DTGVSQNPRHKITKRGQNVTFRCDPISEHNRLYWYRQTLGQGPEFLTYFQNEAQLEKSRLLSDRFSAERPKGSFSTLEIQRTEQGDSAMYLCASSPGRLPYNEQFFGPGTRLTVL.

CDR3 region: CASSPEYPGKDNEQFF. In DNA form, the CDR3 reads TGTGCCAGCAGCCCCGAGTACCCGGGAAAGGACAATGAGCAGTTCTTC. The chain couples TRBV11-3 to TRBJ2-1; a possible D gene is TRBD2 (5 bases). CDR3 length: 16 residues. Germline loops: CDR1 SGHNT, CDR2 YENEEA. V was pared by 5 bases and J by 5 bases, with 19 bases between.

The chain is built from TRBV21-1 and TRBJ2-5; no check of the table's D call, TRBD2, against the DNA was made. TRBV21-1 is a recognized pseudogene. CDR3 length equals 15 residues. The CDR3: CASSKARATPETQYF. In nucleotides, the CDR3 is TGTGCCAGCAGCAAAGCGCGGGCCACCCCAGAGACCCAGTACTTC.

V is TRBV7-2 and J is TRBJ2-1, with 9 bases identical to TRBD1. The germline CDR1 and CDR2 sequences are SGHTA and FQGNSA. The V gene end was trimmed by 5 bases and the J gene end by 4 bases; junction bases not matched to a gene: 6. This CDR3 is 15 amino acids long. The CDR3 region has the DNA TGTGCCAGCAGCACACAGGGGGCGAGTTACAATGAGCAGTTCTTC. This sequence encodes CASSTQGASYNEQFF.

About this clone itself: An end of the junction differs from the germline gene, which may be a read error. The J gene is TRBJ1-2, the V gene TRBV7-9; 7 bases agree with TRBD1. Germline-derived CDR1 and CDR2 are SEHNR and FQNEAQ (reference sequence). This CDR3 spans 13 amino acids. CDR3 DNA: TGTGCCAGCAGCCACGGACAGGAACACCGGTACGCCTTC. It translates to CASSHGQEHRYAF.

The chain combines TRBV7-9 with TRBJ1-2; D is undetermined. Germline CDR1 SEHNR, CDR2 FQNEAQ (reference sequence). Trimming cost V 5 bases and J 6 bases, with 19 bases left between them. The CDR3 contains 15 residues. As DNA, the CDR3 is TGTGCCAGCAGCCACAGACGGGATGGGGTGAATGGCTACACCTTC. Protein sequence: CASSHRRDGVNGYTF.

In its sample, this clone was seen a few times. The CDR3 is CASSPGQPNQPQHF. The CDR3 bases are TGTGCCAGCTCACCCGGACAGCCTAATCAGCCCCAGCATTTT. The rearrangement links TRBV18 to TRBJ1-5; possibly TRBD1 for D (6 bases). There are 14 residues in the CDR3. Germline loops: CDR1 KGHSH, CDR2 LQKENI. V lost 3 bases to trimming and J lost 4 bases, with 10 bases between them.

The count of this clone is one. This chain joins TRBV29-1 and TRBJ2-7; D is possibly TRBD1 (8 bases). The CDR3 runs to 12 residues. V lost 6 bases and J 6 bases, leaving 15 bases between the germline ends. The germline CDR1 and CDR2 sequences are SQVTM and ANQGSEA. The CDR3 DNA follows: TGCAGCGTAGGATACAGGGGGGGCGAGCAGTACTTC. This translates into CSVGYRGGEQYF.

The genes are TRBV11-2 and TRBJ2-5; 9 bases are shared with TRBD1. Trimming cost V 5 bases and J 9 bases; bases outside gene matches: 10. Germline CDR1 reads SGHAT; CDR2 reads FQNNGV. CDR3 length: 14 residues. The CDR3 is CASSLGQGNGPQYF. CDR3 in DNA: TGTGCCAGCAGCCTGGGACAGGGTAACGGGCCCCAGTACTTC.

This clone was detected a few times. The rearrangement links TRBV19 to TRBJ2-7, with D possibly being TRBD2 (6 bases). CDR1 is LNHDA, CDR2 SQIVND, per germline (reference sequence). This CDR3 has 13 residues. With 5 bases removed from V and 3 bases from J, the gap between germline ends came to 11 bases. This chain's CDR3 is CASSGRDFYEQYF. The CDR3 bases are TGTGCCAGTAGTGGCCGGGACTTCTACGAGCAGTACTTC.

The chain recombines TRBV5-4 with TRBJ1-1; 9 bases agree with TRBD1. Trimming at V came to 4 bases and at J to 9 bases, leaving 4 bases not matched to a gene. Per the germline V gene, CDR1 is SGHNT and CDR2 is YYREEE (reference sequence). The CDR3 is 12 residues long. The CDR3 DNA reads TGTGCCAGCAGCCTTGGACAGGGGAAAGCTTTCTTT. Protein sequence: CASSLGQGKAFF.

The J gene is TRBJ2-2, the V gene TRBV5-1, with D unresolved. Germline CDR1 is SGHRS and CDR2 is YFSETQ. CDR3 length: 13 amino acids. Trimming shortened V by 0 bases and J by 5 bases, and 5 bases separated the two germline ends. The CDR3 loop is CASSLVETGELFF. As DNA, the CDR3 is TGCGCCAGCAGCTTGGTAGAGACCGGGGAGCTGTTTTTT. The full variable domain, its missing parts supplied by reference TRBV5-1 and TRBJ2-2, is KAGVTQTPRYLIKTRGQQVTLSCSPISGHRSVSWYQQTPGQGLQFLFEYFSETQRNKGNFPGRFSGRQFSNSRSEMNVSTLELGDSALYLCASSLVETGELFFGEGSRLTVL.

The V call is TRBV7-9, the J call TRBJ1-5; 9 bases map to TRBD1. This CDR3 spans 18 amino acids. Germline trimming cut 1 base from V and 0 bases from J; bases unmatched to any gene: 7. From germline, CDR1 is SEHNR and CDR2 FQNEAQ (reference sequence). DNA for the CDR3: TGTGCCAGCAGCTTAGGGAAGGGACAGGGCTTTAGCAATCAGCCCCAGCATTTT. Encoded protein: CASSLGKGQGFSNQPQHF.